This T cell receptor beta chain originates from a study of shared clonotypes between healthy human individuals. V trimming: 2 bases; J trimming: 5 bases; junction bases outside the gene matches: 17. The CDR3 consists of 18 residues. In germline, CDR1 is MGHRA, CDR2 YSYEKL. The test was conducted at deep level. Several immunoSEQ plates received, in even portions, the genomic DNA of each subset. Here immunoSEQ multiplex PCR was the method, and the copy in TCRdb shows in-frame clones only, minus some. The data hold about 500,000 clones, with 77% observed a single time. All donors were healthy HIV-negative adults lacking recent acute infections or vaccinations.

This TCR came from a woman between 35 and 50 years old in good health. Some clones in this sample may be carry-over from other donors' samples. The rearrangement uses TRBV4-1 and TRBJ1-2; 7 bases map to TRBD1. The specimen sequenced was PBMCs. The CDR3 here is CASSQRLAREGAGYGYTF. The CDR3 bases are TGCGCCAGCAGCCAACGCCTAGCCCGGGAGGGGGCTGGATATGGCTACACCTTC.